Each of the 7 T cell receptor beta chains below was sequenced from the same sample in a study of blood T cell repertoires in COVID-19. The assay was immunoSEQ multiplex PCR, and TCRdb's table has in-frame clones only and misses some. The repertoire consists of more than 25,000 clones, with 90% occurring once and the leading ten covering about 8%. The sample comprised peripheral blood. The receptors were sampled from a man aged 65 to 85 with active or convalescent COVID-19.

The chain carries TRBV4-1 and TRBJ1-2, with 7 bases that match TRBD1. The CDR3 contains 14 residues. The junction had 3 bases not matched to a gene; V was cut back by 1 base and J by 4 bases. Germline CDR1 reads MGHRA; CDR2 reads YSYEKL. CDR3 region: CASSQGGQPYGYTF. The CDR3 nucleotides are TGCGCCAGCAGCCAAGGGGGACAGCCCTATGGCTACACCTTC.

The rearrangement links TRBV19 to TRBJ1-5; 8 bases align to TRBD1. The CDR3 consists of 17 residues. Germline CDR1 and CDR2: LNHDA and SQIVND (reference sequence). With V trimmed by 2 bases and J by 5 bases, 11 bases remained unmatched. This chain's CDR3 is CASSILSGRGQDQPQHF. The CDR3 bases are TGTGCCAGTAGTATATTATCCGGCAGGGGGCAGGATCAGCCCCAGCATTTT.

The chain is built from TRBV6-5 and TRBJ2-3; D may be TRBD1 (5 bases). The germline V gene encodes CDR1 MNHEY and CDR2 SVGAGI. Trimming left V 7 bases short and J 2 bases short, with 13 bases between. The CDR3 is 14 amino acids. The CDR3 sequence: CASKGQGNTDTQYF. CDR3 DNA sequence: TGTGCCAGCAAGGGGCAGGGTAACACAGATACGCAGTATTTT.

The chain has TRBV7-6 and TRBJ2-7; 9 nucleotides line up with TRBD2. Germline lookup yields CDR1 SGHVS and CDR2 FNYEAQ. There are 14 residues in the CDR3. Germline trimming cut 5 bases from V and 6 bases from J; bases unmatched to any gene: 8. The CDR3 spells CASSIGSGGSEQYF. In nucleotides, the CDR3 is TGTGCCAGCAGCATTGGTAGCGGGGGTTCCGAGCAGTACTTC.

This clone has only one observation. The CDR3 spells CASSSDTNQPQHF. As DNA, the CDR3 is TGTGCCAGCTCTTCGGACACCAATCAGCCCCAGCATTTT. The chain is built from TRBV18 and TRBJ1-5, with D possibly matching TRBD1 (5 bases). V gave up 6 bases and J gave up 3 bases, with 9 bases separating them. CDR1 KGHSH and CDR2 LQKENI come from the germline V gene. This CDR3 contains 13 residues. Variable domain in full (rest from reference TRBV18 and TRBJ1-5): NAGVMQNPRHLVRRRGQEARLRCSPMKGHSHVYWYRQLPEEGLKFMVYLQKENIIDESGMPKERFSAEFPKEGPSILRIQQVVRGDSAAYFCASSSDTNQPQHFGDGTRLSIL.

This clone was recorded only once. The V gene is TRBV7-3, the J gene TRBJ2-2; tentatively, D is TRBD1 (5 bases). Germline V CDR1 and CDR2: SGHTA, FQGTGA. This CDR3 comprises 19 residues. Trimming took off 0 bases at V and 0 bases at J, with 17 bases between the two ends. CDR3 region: CASSLTLDRLVANTGELFF. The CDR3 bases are TGTGCCAGCAGCTTAACTCTTGACAGACTGGTGGCGAACACCGGGGAGCTGTTTTTT.

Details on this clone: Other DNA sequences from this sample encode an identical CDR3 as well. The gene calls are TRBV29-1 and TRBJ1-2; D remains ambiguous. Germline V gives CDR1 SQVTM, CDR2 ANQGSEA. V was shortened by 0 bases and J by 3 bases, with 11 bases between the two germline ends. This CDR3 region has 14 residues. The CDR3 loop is CSVEDPRGDYGYTF. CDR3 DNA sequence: TGCAGCGTTGAAGATCCCCGAGGAGACTATGGCTACACCTTC. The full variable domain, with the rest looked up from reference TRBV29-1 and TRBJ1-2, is SAVISQKPSRDICQRGTSLTIQCQVDSQVTMMFWYRQQPGQSLTLIATANQGSEATYESGFVIDKFPISRPNLTFSTLTVSNMSPEDSSIYLCSVEDPRGDYGYTFGSGTRLTVV.